This passage covers 18 T cell receptor beta chains from one sample sequenced in a study of T cells after yellow fever vaccination. TCRdb recomputed calls from the 5' RACE reads with MiXCR, one row per CDR3 protein. The sample includes approximately 340,000 distinct CDR3 sequences, about 9.5% of them seen just once. Sequences were derived from PBMCs, sampled on the day of the first yellow fever vaccination. These receptors originate from a man aged 18 to 30 who received the YFV17D yellow fever vaccine.

This clonotype was detected only a few times. The chain combines TRBV7-2 with TRBJ2-5; no clear D gene. The CDR3 runs 14 residues. V shed 1 base and J shed 2 bases, with 8 bases lying between them. The germline V gene encodes CDR1 SGHTA and CDR2 FQGNSA. Here the CDR3 reads CASSLDKGQETQYF. The DNA for the CDR3 is TGTGCCAGCAGCTTAGATAAGGGACAAGAGACCCAGTACTTC.

The rearrangement joins TRBV24-1 to TRBJ2-1, with 7 bases matching TRBD1. The CDR3 has 13 amino acids. In germline, CDR1 is KGHDR, CDR2 SFDVKD. J lost 6 bases, V lost 2 bases, and 0 bases had no gene match. The CDR3 region is CATSDYRGNEQFF. The CDR3 coding sequence is TGTGCCACCAGTGATTACAGGGGCAATGAGCAGTTCTTC.

This chain uses TRBV6-1 with TRBJ2-3; 9 nucleotides agree with TRBD1. This CDR3 has 16 amino acids. CDR1 and CDR2 (germline): MNHNS, SASEGT. Germline trimming cut 5 bases from V and 4 bases from J; bases unmatched to any gene: 10. The CDR3 sequence is CASSPQTGGVADTQYF. The CDR3 nucleotides are TGTGCCAGCAGTCCGCAGACAGGGGGAGTAGCAGATACGCAGTATTTT.

The chain carries TRBV5-4 and TRBJ1-1; no clear D gene. The V end was cut by 3 bases, the J end by 5 bases, with 11 bases between. The CDR3 is 13 amino acids. CDR1 SGHNT and CDR2 YYREEE come from the germline V gene (reference sequence). CDR3 region: CASSSGVSTEAFF. The CDR3 DNA reads TGTGCCAGCAGCTCAGGAGTTAGTACTGAAGCTTTCTTT.

The V call is TRBV12-3 or TRBV12-4, the J call TRBJ2-7, with a possible D match to TRBD1 (6 bases). This CDR3 contains 13 residues. V was cut by 3 bases and J by 4 bases, with 10 bases left in between. The CDR3: CASSFSGVYEQYF. The DNA of the CDR3 is TGTGCCAGCAGTTTTTCAGGGGTTTACGAGCAGTACTTC.

The chain links TRBV27 to TRBJ1-1; 8 nucleotides agree with TRBD1. The CDR3 totals 15 residues. Germline loops: CDR1 MNHEY, CDR2 SMNVEV (reference sequence). The J segment lost 5 bases and the V segment lost 0 bases, leaving 5 bases of the junction unmatched. The CDR3 region is CASSLSQGAITEAFF. CDR3 in DNA: TGTGCCAGCAGTTTATCGCAGGGGGCAATTACTGAAGCTTTCTTT.

The chain carries TRBV4-2 and TRBJ1-2; 9 bases align to TRBD1. The germline gives CDR1 LGHNA, CDR2 YNFKEQ. V was pared by 4 bases and J by 7 bases, with 10 bases of the junction left unmatched. This CDR3 spans 15 amino acids. CDR3 sequence (DNA): TGTGCCAGCAGCCTTGGACAGGGGTTCCCTTCTGGCTACACCTTC. It yields the protein CASSLGQGFPSGYTF.

This clonotype was seen only a few times. The chain links TRBV4-2 to TRBJ2-3; TRBD1 aligns across 7 bases. With 0 bases clipped from V and 4 bases from J, the junction kept 4 bases outside the gene matches. The CDR3 length is 15 residues. Germline CDR1 is LGHNA and CDR2 is YNFKEQ. This CDR3 is CASSQETGIADTQYF. CDR3 coding DNA: TGTGCCAGCAGCCAAGAGACAGGGATCGCAGATACGCAGTATTTT.

This clonotype was counted many times. J is TRBJ2-5 and V is TRBV6-6; D possibly corresponds to TRBD2 (5 bases). Germline CDR1 is MNHNY and CDR2 is SVGAGI (reference sequence). This CDR3 has 12 amino acids. The V end lost 4 bases, the J end lost 9 bases, and 12 bases lay between the germline ends. CDR3 sequence reads: CASSFAAGAQYF. The DNA for the CDR3 is TGTGCCAGCAGTTTCGCCGCCGGGGCCCAGTACTTC.

This clonotype was seen many times. The chain is built from TRBV4-2 and TRBJ1-1; the D gene is possibly TRBD1 (6 bases). V lost 1 base and J lost 5, with 11 bases in between. Looked up from germline, CDR1 is LGHNA and CDR2 is YNFKEQ. CDR3 length: 14 residues. The CDR3 DNA sequence: TGTGCCAGCAGCCAAGCGGGGGCAATAACTGAAGCTTTCTTT. Amino acid sequence: CASSQAGAITEAFF.

This clonotype showed up many times. This sequence joins TRBV4-3 and TRBJ1-6; D remains unclear. Between the trimmed V and J ends, which lost 4 bases and 9 bases, there was a span of 13 bases. In germline, CDR1 is LGHNA, CDR2 YSLEER. The CDR3 totals 14 residues. This CDR3 is CASSPDRTLSPLHF. The CDR3 DNA reads as TGCGCCAGCAGCCCCGATCGTACTCTTTCACCCCTCCACTTT.

This clonotype was observed a handful of times. V is TRBV7-8 and J is TRBJ1-5; D perhaps matches TRBD1 (5 bases). The CDR3 extends over 15 amino acids. The V gene's germline CDR1 is SGHVS and CDR2 FQNEAQ. Between the trimmed V and J ends, which lost 2 bases and 6 bases, there was a span of 14 bases. The CDR3 reads CASSLSGGGVQPQHF. The CDR3 bases are TGTGCCAGCAGCTTATCGGGTGGGGGGGTTCAGCCCCAGCATTTT.

The genes are TRBV20-1 and TRBJ1-2; the D is unclear. CDR3 length: 11 residues. V lost 3 bases, J lost 9 bases, and 11 bases lay in between. Germline-derived CDR1 and CDR2 are DFQATT and SNEGSKA (reference sequence). The CDR3 region is CSARLLPSYTF. In DNA form, the CDR3 reads TGCAGTGCTAGGCTACTCCCGAGCTACACCTTC.

This clonotype was counted only a few times. V is TRBV4-2 and J is TRBJ2-3, with TRBD2 matching over 8 bases. This CDR3 has 17 amino acids. J lost 4 bases, V lost 0 bases, and 9 bases had no gene match. Germline CDR1 reads LGHNA; CDR2 reads YNFKEQ. The CDR3 here is CASSQDPGLDLSDTQYF. The CDR3 DNA reads as TGTGCCAGCAGCCAAGACCCGGGACTAGATCTCTCAGATACGCAGTATTTT.

The chain combines TRBV6-1 with TRBJ2-1; the match to TRBD1 covers 7 bases. This CDR3 region has 18 residues. Trimming removed 0 bases from V and 5 bases from J; junction bases left unmatched: 13. Germline V gene data show CDR1 as MNHNS and CDR2 as SASEGT. CDR3 sequence reads: CASSEAGYKGAFDNEQFF. CDR3 coding DNA: TGTGCCAGCAGTGAAGCGGGATATAAGGGGGCTTTCGACAATGAGCAGTTCTTC.

The chain uses TRBV7-3 and TRBJ2-7; the match to TRBD1 covers 11 bases. This CDR3 has 15 amino acids. Germline V gives CDR1 SGHTA, CDR2 FQGTGA. J gave up 3 bases and V 5 bases, and 6 bases lay outside the gene matches. CDR3 loop: CASSLSGTGGYEQYF. The CDR3 nucleotides are TGTGCCAGCAGCCTCAGTGGGACAGGGGGCTACGAGCAGTACTTC.

The table lists this clonotype with a few counts. V gene TRBV7-2 combines with J gene TRBJ2-2; a possible D gene is TRBD2 (5 bases). Germline V gene lookup returns CDR1 SGHTA and CDR2 FQGNSA. V shed 2 bases and J shed 6 bases, with 13 bases lying between them. CDR3 length: 15 amino acids. CDR3 bases: TGTGCCAGCAGCTTAACTTCAGGAGGACCCGGGGAGCTGTTTTTT. It yields the protein CASSLTSGGPGELFF.

This clonotype was seen a few times. CDR3 sequence: CASNAPATNEQYF. CDR3 nucleotides: TGTGCCAGTAATGCGCCGGCCACCAACGAGCAGTACTTC. This chain uses TRBV19 with TRBJ2-7; no definite D call. The CDR3 sequence is 13 residues long. Trimming took off 7 bases at V and 5 bases at J, with 15 bases between the two ends. In germline, CDR1 is LNHDA, CDR2 SQIVND (reference sequence). The whole variable domain, remainder taken from reference TRBV19 and TRBJ2-7, is DGGITQSPKYLFRKEGQNVTLSCEQNLNHDAMYWYRQDPGQGLRLIYYSQIVNDFQKGDIAEGYSVSREKKESFPLTVTSAQKNPTAFYLCASNAPATNEQYFGPGTRLTVT.